A single sample gave rise to the 26 T cell receptor beta chains below, sequenced in a study of blood T cells in healthy people across ages. Using a J-beta primer mix together with a sample-barcoded 5' primer, a second PCR was run for 7 to 11 cycles. TCRdb passed the 5' RACE reads through MiXCR, listing each CDR3 protein once. The table shows about 1.7 million distinct CDR3 sequences, with approximately 28% occurring only once. Sequencing used blood. The receptors were gathered from a woman aged 25 to 39 in good health.

J is TRBJ1-5 and V is TRBV19; maybe TRBD1 (5 bases). The CDR3 is 11 amino acids. The germline V gene encodes CDR1 LNHDA and CDR2 SQIVND (reference sequence). V was pared by 8 bases and J by 14 bases, with 16 bases between. The CDR3, as DNA: TGTGCCAGTCAATCGGGGGACGCCGAGCATTTT. Amino acids: CASQSGDAEHF.

The rearrangement links TRBV13 to TRBJ2-1; D possibly uses TRBD1 or TRBD2 (5 bases each). Trimming took off 0 bases at V and 9 bases at J, with 12 bases between the two ends. Germline CDR1 PRHDT, CDR2 FYEKMQ (reference sequence). CDR3 length: 14 amino acids. The CDR3 sequence is CASSLGRGVGEQFF. The CDR3 nucleotides are TGTGCCAGCAGCTTAGGCCGAGGGGTGGGTGAGCAGTTCTTC.

This clonotype has at least ten counts. This rearrangement joins TRBV4-2 to TRBJ2-5; possibly TRBD2 for D (7 bases). The CDR3 covers 16 residues. CDR1 LGHNA and CDR2 YNFKEQ come from the germline V gene. V lost 0 bases and J lost 2, with 13 bases in between. CDR3 protein: CASSQELGRGQETQYF. Here the CDR3 DNA reads TGTGCCAGCAGCCAAGAACTAGGGAGGGGGCAAGAGACCCAGTACTTC.

This chain uses TRBV7-2 with TRBJ2-1, with 8 bases lining up with TRBD1. The germline CDR1 and CDR2 sequences are SGHTA and FQGNSA. V was pared by 5 bases and J by 8 bases, with 11 bases of the junction left unmatched. The CDR3 spans 15 residues. The DNA of the CDR3 is TGTGCCAGCAGCATATTGGGTGGGACAGGAGATGAGCAGTTCTTC. This gives the protein CASSILGGTGDEQFF.

V and J are TRBV28 and TRBJ2-3, with D maybe TRBD2 (6 bases). The CDR3 contains 16 residues. With 5 bases removed from V and 6 bases from J, the gap between germline ends came to 21 bases. Germline V gives CDR1 MDHEN, CDR2 SYDVKM. The CDR3 here is CASSPLGGYQRDTQYF. CDR3 sequence (DNA): TGTGCCAGCAGTCCCCTGGGGGGTTACCAACGGGATACGCAGTATTTT.

The chain joins TRBV3-1 to TRBJ2-3, with D tentatively TRBD2 (6 bases). V lost 5 bases, J lost 6 bases, and 12 bases lay in between. This CDR3 region has 13 residues. From germline, CDR1 is LGHDT and CDR2 YNNKEL (reference sequence). CDR3: CASSLLAEDTQYF. Written as DNA, the CDR3 is TGTGCCAGCAGCTTACTAGCTGAGGATACGCAGTATTTT.

As regards this clonotype: One end of the junction fails to match germline, which may point to a read error. The V gene is TRBV5-1, the J gene TRBJ2-1; 7 bases fit TRBD2. Germline CDR1 and CDR2: SGHRS and YFSETQ. There are 17 residues in the CDR3. The CDR3 is CASNLLPLTGGGNEQFF. The CDR3 coding sequence is TGCGCCAGCAACTTGCTACCCCTAACGGGAGGAGGGAATGAGCAGTTCTTC. The full variable domain, completed using reference TRBV5-1 and TRBJ2-1, is KAGVTQTPRYLIKTRGQQVTLSCSPISGHRSVSWYQQTPGQGLQFLFEYFSETQRNKGNFPGRFSGRQFSNSRSEMNVSTLELGDSALYLCASNLLPLTGGGNEQFFGPGTRLTVL.

CDR3 in amino acids: CASSGTAYEQFF. CDR3 DNA sequence: TGTGCCAGCAGCGGGACAGCCTACGAGCAGTTCTTC. The V gene is TRBV5-5, the J gene TRBJ2-1, with 7 bases fitting TRBD1. With 4 bases clipped from V and 10 bases from J, the junction kept 5 bases outside the gene matches. The CDR3 totals 12 residues. Germline CDR1 and CDR2: SGHKS and YYEKEE (reference sequence). Full variable domain (remainder filled in from reference TRBV5-5 and TRBJ2-1): DAGVTQSPTHLIKTRGQQVTLRCSPISGHKSVSWYQQVLGQGPQFIFQYYEKEERGRGNFPDRFSARQFPNYSSELNVNALLLGDSALYLCASSGTAYEQFFGPGTRLTVL.

This clonotype was observed a few times. This sequence joins TRBV20-1 and TRBJ1-4, with 8 nucleotides matching TRBD1. Germline values: CDR1 DFQATT, CDR2 SNEGSKA (reference sequence). The V segment lost 3 bases and the J segment 8 bases; nucleotides outside the gene matches: 11. This CDR3 spans 15 amino acids. CDR3 residues: CSASSGTGLGEKLFF. CDR3 DNA sequence: TGCAGTGCTAGTTCGGGGACAGGCCTAGGGGAAAAACTGTTTTTT.

The chain carries TRBV6-1 and TRBJ2-1; 11 nucleotides match TRBD2. Per the germline V gene, CDR1 is MNHNS and CDR2 is SASEGT. The trim removed 2 bases at V and 7 bases at J, leaving 13 bases unmatched. This CDR3 is 18 amino acids long. The CDR3 sequence is CASSESVSGGAIKNEQFF. The CDR3 DNA follows: TGTGCCAGCAGTGAATCGGTTAGCGGGGGGGCCATTAAGAATGAGCAGTTCTTC.

In its sample, this clonotype was seen a few times. The chain carries TRBV29-1 and TRBJ1-4; D gene uncertain. This CDR3 contains 13 residues. CDR1 is SQVTM, CDR2 ANQGSEA, per germline. CDR3: CGGSGVNNEKLFF. CDR3 sequence (DNA): TGCGGCGGATCCGGGGTCAATAATGAAAAACTGTTTTTT.

The V gene is TRBV25-1, the J gene TRBJ2-3; weak D call: TRBD1 (6 bases). V shed 7 bases and J shed 2 bases, with 10 bases lying between them. Germline V gene lookup returns CDR1 MGHDK and CDR2 SYGVNS. There are 13 residues in the CDR3. CDR3 DNA sequence: TGTGCCAGCATAGGACAGTCCACAGATACGCAGTATTTT. It specifies CASIGQSTDTQYF.

The table lists this clonotype with many counts. The chain joins TRBV29-1 to TRBJ2-7; TRBD1 or TRBD2 may be the D gene (5 bases each). There are 14 residues in the CDR3. Per germline, CDR1 SQVTM and CDR2 ANQGSEA. The V and J ends lost 3 bases and 3 bases respectively, with 15 bases between them. The CDR3 DNA reads as TGCAGCGTTGAGCTCCGGGACGAAAACTACGAGCAGTACTTC. Translating gives CSVELRDENYEQYF.

This clonotype was seen many times. The rearrangement uses TRBV24-1 and TRBJ2-7, with no clear D. V dropped 4 bases and J dropped 4 bases, with 10 bases sitting between them. The CDR3 totals 13 residues. Germline V gives CDR1 KGHDR, CDR2 SFDVKD. The CDR3 coding sequence is TGTGCCACCAGTGAAAACGCAGGTTACGAGCAGTACTTC. Amino acids: CATSENAGYEQYF.

This chain connects TRBV9 to TRBJ1-1; D may be TRBD1 (5 bases). Germline CDR1 is SGDLS and CDR2 is YYNGEE. Deletions cut 4 bases from V and 11 bases from J, with 24 bases between. The CDR3 has 15 residues. Here the CDR3 reads CASSPRGEVGGLAFF. CDR3 DNA sequence: TGTGCCAGCAGCCCCCGAGGAGAAGTCGGGGGGTTGGCTTTCTTT. Filled out from reference TRBV9 and TRBJ1-1, the complete variable domain reads DSGVTQTPKHLITATGQRVTLRCSPRSGDLSVYWYQQSLDQGLQFLIQYYNGEERAKGNILERFSAQQFPDLHSELNLSSLELGDSALYFCASSPRGEVGGLAFFGQGTRLTVV.

This clonotype was recorded at least ten times. This chain connects TRBV25-1 to TRBJ1-2; no firm D call. The ends were cut back, 2 bases at V and 1 base at J, with 8 bases in the middle. Germline V gene data show CDR1 as MGHDK and CDR2 as SYGVNS. CDR3 length equals 14 residues. The CDR3 nucleotides read TGTGCCAGCAGTGAACCGGGCAGTAACTATGGCTACACCTTC. It encodes CASSEPGSNYGYTF.

This clonotype was found a few times. V usage is TRBV24-1 and J usage is TRBJ1-5; D unclear. Germline V gene lookup returns CDR1 KGHDR and CDR2 SFDVKD. The CDR3 has 16 amino acids. Trimming took off 0 bases at V and 7 bases at J, with 15 bases between the two ends. CDR3 region: CATSDLLVGIRQPQHF. The CDR3 DNA reads TGTGCCACCAGTGATTTGCTGGTGGGGATTAGGCAGCCCCAGCATTTT.

This clonotype was counted many times. This chain connects TRBV7-2 to TRBJ1-2; 7 bases are shared with TRBD1. CDR1 is SGHTA and CDR2 is FQGNSA in the germline V gene. The CDR3 has 14 residues. The junction had 1 base not matched to a gene; V was cut back by 3 bases and J by 0 bases. CDR3 DNA: TGTGCCAGCAGCTTCGGACAGGCTAACTATGGCTACACCTTC. This encodes CASSFGQANYGYTF.

Regarding this clonotype: This may be a read error, as it is one base from a much larger clone. V and J are TRBV6-1 and TRBJ1-5; 7 nucleotides match TRBD1. CDR1 MNHNS and CDR2 SASEGT come from the germline V gene. The ends lost 6 bases at V and 5 bases at J; junction bases unmatched: 10. This CDR3 is 15 amino acids long. DNA for the CDR3: TGTGCCAGCAGCCTTTCCGACAGGGTCGATCAGCCCCAGCATTTT. This sequence encodes CASSLSDRVDQPQHF.

This clonotype came up a few times. This rearrangement joins TRBV20-1 to TRBJ2-3, with 9 bases fitting TRBD2. The junction had 10 bases not matched to a gene; V was cut back by 6 bases and J by 6 bases. Germline CDR1 is DFQATT and CDR2 is SNEGSKA (reference sequence). The CDR3 spans 14 residues. The chain's CDR3 is CSARERGAGDTQYF. The DNA for the CDR3 is TGCAGTGCGCGCGAGCGGGGGGCAGGGGATACGCAGTATTTT.

Comment on this clonotype: A read error may be the cause here, since a much bigger clone is one base away. This chain connects TRBV5-1 to TRBJ2-4; no definite D call. The length of the CDR3 is 14 residues. From germline, CDR1 is SGHRS and CDR2 YFSETQ. V shed 0 bases and J shed 11 bases, with 15 bases lying between them. CDR3: CASSLGARIDVQYF. The CDR3 coding sequence is TGCGCCAGCAGCTTGGGCGCGAGGATAGACGTTCAGTACTTC.

The chain couples TRBV9 to TRBJ1-3; no clear D gene. V gave up 5 bases and J gave up 4 bases, with 10 bases separating them. Looked up from germline, CDR1 is SGDLS and CDR2 is YYNGEE. CDR3 length: 13 residues. The CDR3: CASRAPGGNTIYF. The CDR3 DNA reads as TGTGCCAGCAGAGCCCCGGGAGGAAACACCATATATTTT.

The V gene is TRBV15, the J gene TRBJ2-1, with D possibly being TRBD1 or TRBD2 (5 bases each). In germline, CDR1 is LNHNV, CDR2 YYDKDF (reference sequence). This CDR3 region has 13 residues. Trimming took off 0 bases at V and 7 bases at J, with 7 bases between the two ends. The CDR3 nucleotides are TGTGCCACCAGCAGAGAGTGGGGGAATGAGCAGTTCTTC. It yields the protein CATSREWGNEQFF.

The rearrangement uses TRBV6-6 and TRBJ2-5; no firm D call. The CDR3 has 15 amino acids. Germline CDR1 is MNHNY and CDR2 is SVGAGI (reference sequence). V was shortened by 6 bases and J by 0 bases, with 14 bases between the two germline ends. CDR3 sequence reads: CASSPDGKYQETQYF. The CDR3 DNA sequence: TGTGCCAGCAGCCCGGACGGAAAGTACCAAGAGACCCAGTACTTC.

The chain uses TRBV20-1 and TRBJ2-4; 8 bases align to TRBD2. Gene TRBJ2-7 matches the end of the DNA better, so the J call may be wrong. CDR3 length: 14 amino acids. Germline values: CDR1 DFQATT, CDR2 SNEGSKA (reference sequence). The CDR3 region is CSARGLASAYEQYF. In DNA, the CDR3 is TGCAGTGCTAGAGGACTAGCGAGTGCCTACGAGCAGTACTTC.

This clonotype was observed a few times. The chain carries TRBV25-1 and TRBJ1-1; D is unresolved. This CDR3 contains 13 residues. The V gene lost 2 bases and the J gene lost 3 bases, with 7 bases spanning the gap. Germline-derived CDR1 and CDR2 are MGHDK and SYGVNS. This chain's CDR3 is CASSETPDTEAFF. In DNA, the CDR3 is TGTGCCAGCAGTGAAACCCCTGACACTGAAGCTTTCTTT.